This is a list of T cell receptor beta chains from one sample in a study of T cell repertoires in cytomegalovirus infection. Each CDR3 protein is one row after TCRdb ran MiXCR on the reads. The sample includes 350,000 to 450,000 distinct CDR3 sequences, around a sixth seen only once; the top ten take 7.5% to 9.5%. Sequenced material: PBMCs. The receptors derive from a human donor in good health (CMV status not recorded). Some clones in this sample may be carry-over from other donors' samples. CDR3s include the opening cysteine and the closing phenylalanine or tryptophan. The order of the fields is CDR3 DNA, CDR3 protein, J gene, clone size, D gene, V gene. D genes are given only for firm matches. A clone size is listed for some rows: how often the clone was seen (once, few, many), or a class if it is expanded.

CDR3nt: TGTGCCAGCAGCTTTGACAGGGGGCTCGAGACCCAGTACTTC
CDR3aa: CASSFDRGLETQYF
j_gene: TRBJ2-5
abundance: many
d_gene: TRBD1
v_gene: TRBV7-2

CDR3nt: TGTGCCAGCAGGTCGGCAGCGACCTACGAGCAGTACTTC
CDR3aa: CASRSAATYEQYF
j_gene: TRBJ2-7
abundance: many
d_gene: .
v_gene: TRBV7-2

CDR3nt: TGTGCCAGCAGTTTGGTCCCCGGCGGGGAGCTGTTTTTT
CDR3aa: CASSLVPGGELFF
j_gene: TRBJ2-2
abundance: .
d_gene: .
v_gene: TRBV28

CDR3nt: TGTGCCAGCAGCTTAAATAGCGCTTTGGGTCTCGAGCAGTACTTC
CDR3aa: CASSLNSALGLEQYF
j_gene: TRBJ2-7
abundance: many
d_gene: .
v_gene: TRBV7-8

CDR3nt: TGCAGTGCTAGAGATCGACAGGGGATAGCCTCCTATAATTCACCCCTCCACTTT
CDR3aa: CSARDRQGIASYNSPLHF
j_gene: TRBJ1-6
abundance: many
d_gene: TRBD1
v_gene: TRBV20-1

CDR3nt: TGTGCCAGCAGCCGCCTGACTAGCGGCACCTACGAGCAGTACTTC
CDR3aa: CASSRLTSGTYEQYF
j_gene: TRBJ2-7
abundance: .
d_gene: TRBD2
v_gene: TRBV11-2

CDR3nt: TGCGCCAGCAGTGAGTCGAGTCAGCCCCAGCATTTT
CDR3aa: CASSESSQPQHF
j_gene: TRBJ1-5
abundance: .
d_gene: .
v_gene: TRBV10-2

CDR3nt: TGTGCCAGCAGCTCCTTCACTAGCGGGGGGGAATACACCGGGGAGCTGTTTTTT
CDR3aa: CASSSFTSGGEYTGELFF
j_gene: TRBJ2-2
abundance: .
d_gene: TRBD2
v_gene: TRBV5-6

CDR3nt: TGTGCCAGCGCTGAGGGCGCAGGGGCCTACAATGAGCAGTTCTTC
CDR3aa: CASAEGAGAYNEQFF
j_gene: TRBJ2-1
abundance: few
d_gene: .
v_gene: TRBV7-2

CDR3nt: TGCGCCAGCAGCCAACTGAGGCCAAATGAGCAGTTCTTC
CDR3aa: CASSQLRPNEQFF
j_gene: TRBJ2-1
abundance: few
d_gene: .
v_gene: TRBV4-1

CDR3nt: TGCGCCAGCAGCCCAGGGGAGTCCGGAACTGAAGCTTTCTTT
CDR3aa: CASSPGESGTEAFF
j_gene: TRBJ1-1
abundance: .
d_gene: .
v_gene: TRBV5-1

CDR3nt: TGTGCCAGCAGCGGGCCCGGCCTAGGTCGCCTCTGGGAGCAGTTCTTC
CDR3aa: CASSGPGLGRLWEQFF
j_gene: TRBJ2-1
abundance: few
d_gene: .
v_gene: TRBV7-2

CDR3nt: TGTGCCAGCAGCTGGGACGGGAACTACGAGCAGTACTTC
CDR3aa: CASSWDGNYEQYF
j_gene: TRBJ2-7
abundance: many
d_gene: .
v_gene: TRBV7-9

CDR3nt: TGTGCCAGCAGTTTAAGGGAGAACACTGAAGCTTTCTTT
CDR3aa: CASSLRENTEAFF
j_gene: TRBJ1-1
abundance: many
d_gene: .
v_gene: TRBV7-9

CDR3nt: TGTGCCAGCAGCTTACGAGGGGCAATAGCGGTGGCTGATACGCAGTATTTT
CDR3aa: CASSLRGAIAVADTQYF
j_gene: TRBJ2-3
abundance: .
d_gene: .
v_gene: TRBV7-2

CDR3nt: TGTGCCAGCGGGGGGACTAGCGGTCAAGAGACCCAGTACTTC
CDR3aa: CASGGTSGQETQYF
j_gene: TRBJ2-5
abundance: few
d_gene: TRBD2
v_gene: TRBV2

CDR3nt: TGTGCCATCGGTCCTAGTGGAGATCAGCCCCAGCATTTT
CDR3aa: CAIGPSGDQPQHF
j_gene: TRBJ1-5
abundance: .
d_gene: .
v_gene: TRBV10-3

CDR3nt: TGCAGTGTACAGCGCCGACATGGGGGCGGAAACACCATATATTTT
CDR3aa: CSVQRRHGGGNTIYF
j_gene: TRBJ1-3
abundance: few
d_gene: .
v_gene: TRBV20-1

CDR3nt: TGTGCCAGCAGCTTAAGGGGACCCCGCACAGATACGCAGTATTTT
CDR3aa: CASSLRGPRTDTQYF
j_gene: TRBJ2-3
abundance: many
d_gene: .
v_gene: TRBV7-2

CDR3nt: TGTGCCAGCAACGGCCGGGGGGGCACAGATACGCAGTATTTT
CDR3aa: CASNGRGGTDTQYF
j_gene: TRBJ2-3
abundance: .
d_gene: TRBD2
v_gene: TRBV2

CDR3nt: TGTGCCATCAGTGAGGGGACTAGCGGGAGCTACGAGCAGTACTTC
CDR3aa: CAISEGTSGSYEQYF
j_gene: TRBJ2-7
abundance: .
d_gene: TRBD2
v_gene: TRBV10-3

CDR3nt: TGTGCCAGCAGCTCGCAGAGGAATTCACCCCTCCACTTT
CDR3aa: CASSSQRNSPLHF
j_gene: TRBJ1-6
abundance: many
d_gene: .
v_gene: TRBV7-8

CDR3nt: TGTGCCAGCAGCCCAGGAGCTGAAGGAAACACCATATATTTT
CDR3aa: CASSPGAEGNTIYF
j_gene: TRBJ1-3
abundance: many
d_gene: .
v_gene: TRBV7-2

CDR3nt: TGTGCCAGCAGTATACAGGGGATGAACACTGAAGCTTTCTTT
CDR3aa: CASSIQGMNTEAFF
j_gene: TRBJ1-1
abundance: many
d_gene: TRBD1
v_gene: TRBV19

CDR3nt: TGCAGTGCTAGAGAGGGCAATTCGGGACTGTTTTTT
CDR3aa: CSAREGNSGLFF
j_gene: TRBJ1-4
abundance: .
d_gene: .
v_gene: TRBV20-1

CDR3nt: TGCAGTGCGAGCCCCACTAGCCCCCCTTCCTACGAGCAGTACTTC
CDR3aa: CSASPTSPPSYEQYF
j_gene: TRBJ2-7
abundance: few
d_gene: .
v_gene: TRBV20-1

CDR3nt: TGTGCCATCAGTGATTCCACAGCAACTAATGAAAAACTGTTTTTT
CDR3aa: CAISDSTATNEKLFF
j_gene: TRBJ1-4
abundance: .
d_gene: .
v_gene: TRBV10-3

CDR3nt: TGTGCCAGCAGCTTAGATCTCTCAGGGGGTACTCATAATGAGCAGTTCTTC
CDR3aa: CASSLDLSGGTHNEQFF
j_gene: TRBJ2-1
abundance: few
d_gene: TRBD1
v_gene: TRBV11-2

CDR3nt: TGTGCCAGCAGCCCAATCGGGGGGGCTAGTAAAAACATTCAGTACTTC
CDR3aa: CASSPIGGASKNIQYF
j_gene: TRBJ2-4
abundance: few
d_gene: TRBD2
v_gene: TRBV11-2

CDR3nt: TGTGCCAGCAGCTTAGAACGGCTCACAGATACGCAGTATTTT
CDR3aa: CASSLERLTDTQYF
j_gene: TRBJ2-3
abundance: .
d_gene: .
v_gene: TRBV7-8

CDR3nt: TGTGCCAGCAGCTCGGACAGCACCGGGGAGCTGTTTTTT
CDR3aa: CASSSDSTGELFF
j_gene: TRBJ2-2
abundance: .
d_gene: .
v_gene: TRBV6-2/TRBV6-3

CDR3nt: TGTGCCAGCAGCCCTGGGACAGGGGCGAACACCGGGGAGCTGTTTTTT
CDR3aa: CASSPGTGANTGELFF
j_gene: TRBJ2-2
abundance: few
d_gene: TRBD1
v_gene: TRBV5-3